These 9 T cell receptor beta chains were all obtained from the same sample, sequenced in a study of OX40 agonist ivuxolimab in advanced cancers. Assay used: immunoSEQ multiplex PCR; TCRdb lists only in-frame clones, some missing. Seen here are 77,000 or so clones, 90% observed once, and the top ten hold about 1.8%. The sequencing here drew on CD4+ or CD8+ T cells sorted from blood, taken in a trial of the OX40 agonist ivuxolimab. These TCRs come from an adult with an advanced solid tumor such as melanoma, head and neck, liver or kidney cancer.

This clone occurred a few times. The gene calls are TRBV18 and TRBJ1-2; D might be TRBD1 (5 bases). Trimming took 0 bases from V and 8 from J, leaving 16 bases between them. Germline V gene data show CDR1 as KGHSH and CDR2 as LQKENI. The CDR3 extends over 15 amino acids. CDR3 nucleotide sequence: TGTGCCAGCTCACCACCGTACTCAGGGATAATCGGCTACACCTTC. It specifies CASSPPYSGIIGYTF. The full variable domain, rest sourced from reference TRBV18 and TRBJ1-2, is NAGVMQNPRHLVRRRGQEARLRCSPMKGHSHVYWYRQLPEEGLKFMVYLQKENIIDESGMPKERFSAEFPKEGPSILRIQQVVRGDSAAYFCASSPPYSGIIGYTFGSGTRLTVV.

CDR3 region: CASSLVTMTYEQYF. The CDR3 coding sequence is TGTGCCAGCAGCTTAGTAACAATGACTTACGAGCAGTACTTC. The chain joins TRBV7-2 to TRBJ2-7, with no clear D. Trimming took off 1 base at V and 4 bases at J, with 11 bases between the two ends. The length of the CDR3 is 14 residues. The germline gives CDR1 SGHTA, CDR2 FQGNSA. The full variable domain, its missing parts supplied by reference TRBV7-2 and TRBJ2-7, is GAGVSQSPSNKVTEKGKDVELRCDPISGHTALYWYRQSLGQGLEFLIYFQGNSAPDKSGLPSDRFSAERTGGSVSTLTIQRTQQEDSAVYLCASSLVTMTYEQYFGPGTRLTVT.

The chain carries TRBV18 and TRBJ2-2; no definite D call. CDR3 size: 14 residues. Trimming pared 3 bases from V and 7 bases from J, leaving 12 bases between. Germline V lookup: CDR1 KGHSH, CDR2 LQKENI. DNA for the CDR3: TGTGCCAGCTCACCCGCCGTGGATGACGGGGAGCTGTTTTTT. Amino acid sequence: CASSPAVDDGELFF.

This clone was found once. This chain joins TRBV7-2 and TRBJ2-7, with 14 bases fitting TRBD2. CDR1 and CDR2 (germline): SGHTA, FQGNSA. The CDR3 spans 19 residues. Trimming cost V 5 bases and J 0 bases; bases outside gene matches: 12. The CDR3 region has the DNA TGTGCCAGCAGCCCCCACGTGACTAGCGGGAGGGTTAGCTCCTACGAGCAGTACTTC. This sequence encodes CASSPHVTSGRVSSYEQYF.

The chain recombines TRBV30 with TRBJ1-4, with TRBD1 as a possible D gene (6 bases). The CDR3 consists of 16 residues. Germline V gene data show CDR1 as GTSNPN and CDR2 as SVGIG (reference sequence). The CDR3 DNA reads TGTGCTCCTACCTACCCCCCGGGACAACTTAATGAAAAACTGTTTTTT. It yields the protein CAPTYPPGQLNEKLFF.

The count of this clone is one. The V gene is TRBV29-1, the J gene TRBJ2-3, with D unresolved. The CDR3 contains 14 residues. Germline assignment: CDR1 SQVTM and CDR2 ANQGSEA. The ends were cut back, 4 bases at V and 4 bases at J, with 15 bases in the middle. Here the CDR3 reads CSVGASMAADTQYF. In DNA form, the CDR3 reads TGCAGCGTTGGAGCCAGCATGGCGGCAGATACGCAGTATTTT.

The CDR3 bases are TGCGCCAGCAGCTTGACCCGGGAAATGAGCACAGATACGCAGTATTTT. Amino acid sequence: CASSLTREMSTDTQYF. The J gene is TRBJ2-3, the V gene TRBV5-1; D is perhaps TRBD2 (5 bases). Trimming removed 1 base at V and 0 bases at J, with 12 bases between. Germline V CDR1 and CDR2: SGHRS, YFSETQ. The CDR3 has 16 residues.

V and J are TRBV30 and TRBJ2-2; maybe TRBD2 (5 bases). The CDR3 loop spans 12 amino acids. Trimming cost V 5 bases and J 6 bases, with 10 bases left between them. Germline V lookup: CDR1 GTSNPN, CDR2 SVGIG (reference sequence). This CDR3 reads CAWGGGAGELFF. DNA for the CDR3: TGTGCCTGGGGAGGAGGAGCCGGGGAGCTGTTTTTT.

The chain recombines TRBV13 with TRBJ2-4; TRBD1 agrees at 7 bases. V trimming: 0 bases; J trimming: 6 bases; junction bases outside the gene matches: 2. Germline lookup yields CDR1 PRHDT and CDR2 FYEKMQ (reference sequence). This CDR3 spans 14 amino acids. CDR3 residues: CASSLGTGRNIQYF. The CDR3 DNA is TGTGCCAGCAGCTTAGGGACAGGGAGAAACATTCAGTACTTC.